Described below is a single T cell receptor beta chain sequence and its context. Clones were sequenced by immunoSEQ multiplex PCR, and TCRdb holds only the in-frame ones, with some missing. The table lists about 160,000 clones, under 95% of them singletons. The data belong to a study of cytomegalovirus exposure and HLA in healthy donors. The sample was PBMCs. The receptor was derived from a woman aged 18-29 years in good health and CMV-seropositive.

CDR3 sequence (DNA): TGTGCCAGCAGGCGACAGGGGGCAAGGAACACTGAAGCTTTCTTT. Protein sequence: CASRRQGARNTEAFF. This chain links TRBV28 with TRBJ1-1, with 10 bases aligning to TRBD1. This CDR3 contains 15 residues. The trim removed 6 bases at V and 1 base at J, leaving 5 bases unmatched. Germline CDR1 reads MDHEN; CDR2 reads SYDVKM.